The subject of this entry is one TCR beta chain. These data originate in a study of blood T cell repertoires in COVID-19. Assay used: immunoSEQ multiplex PCR; TCRdb lists only in-frame clones, some missing. The sample comprises approximately 300,000 clones, 90% of which are singletons, and 2.6% rests with the top ten. The CDR3 has 16 residues. Germline values: CDR1 MNHEY, CDR2 SVGEGT. Trimming removed 0 bases from V and 4 bases from J; junction bases left unmatched: 7. The sample taken for sequencing was PBMCs or T cells enriched from blood (not recorded which). V and J are TRBV6-2 or TRBV6-3 and TRBJ1-1; TRBD1 agrees at 8 bases. This sequence was found in a man aged 55 to 70 who had recovered from COVID-19. The CDR3 DNA is TGTGCCAGCAGTTACTCGGTTGGACAGGGCGGCACTGAAGCTTTCTTT. This encodes CASSYSVGQGGTEAFF.